Listed below are T cell receptor beta chains from one sample, sequenced in a study of blood T cell repertoires in COVID-19. Clones were read by immunoSEQ multiplex PCR, and TCRdb kept only the in-frame ones, dropping some. The table has hundreds of thousands of clones, 70% to 90% seen once. The sample consisted of peripheral blood. The receptors were gathered from a man older than 75 with acute or convalescent COVID-19. The CDR3 runs from the conserved cysteine through the conserved F or W. The D gene is left open where the match is weak. Not every row has a clone size; where given, it reads once, few, many or a size class.

clone_size j_call v_call d_call cdr3_aa cdr3_nt
NA TRBJ1-1 TRBV19 NA CASSIDLSRVNTEAFF TGTGCCAGTAGTATAGATCTATCTAGAGTGAACACTGAAGCTTTCTTT
NA TRBJ2-3 TRBV18 TRBD1 CASSPRDRVPDTQYF TGTGCCAGCTCACCCCGGGACAGGGTCCCAGATACGCAGTATTTT
NA TRBJ2-2 TRBV5-1 NA CASSSQLSNTGELFF TGCGCCAGCAGCTCCCAGTTATCGAACACCGGGGAGCTGTTTTTT
NA TRBJ2-2 TRBV10-3 NA CAISEDGASLNTGELFF TGTGCCATCAGTGAAGATGGAGCTAGTTTGAACACCGGGGAGCTGTTTTTT
NA TRBJ1-1 TRBV29-1 NA CSAQGFSNTEAFF TGCAGCGCGCAGGGGTTTTCGAACACTGAAGCTTTCTTT
NA TRBJ2-5 TRBV5-4 TRBD1 CASSTDRGPETQYF TGTGCCAGCAGTACGGACAGGGGACCCGAGACCCAGTACTTC
NA TRBJ1-2 TRBV10-2 NA CASSDSGLQGSDYGYTF TGCGCCAGCAGTGATTCAGGGCTCCAAGGGTCGGACTATGGCTACACCTTC
NA TRBJ2-7 TRBV19 NA CASTRAHREADEQYF TGTGCCAGTACCCGAGCCCACAGGGAAGCCGACGAGCAGTACTTC
NA TRBJ2-7 TRBV20-1 NA CSASSTGYDEQYF TGCAGTGCGAGTAGTACAGGGTACGACGAGCAGTACTTC
NA TRBJ2-7 TRBV18 TRBD2 CASSPYGSGRNEQYF TGTGCCAGCTCACCATACGGTAGCGGGAGAAACGAGCAGTACTTC
NA TRBJ2-1 TRBV2 TRBD2 CASNGGSSYNEQFF TGTGCCAGCAATGGCGGGAGCTCCTACAATGAGCAGTTCTTC
NA TRBJ2-7 TRBV5-1 NA CASRDPGQIYEQYF TGCGCCAGCAGAGATCCGGGACAAATTTACGAGCAGTACTTC
NA TRBJ2-7 TRBV29-1 TRBD2 CSAWGGTTYEQYF TGCAGCGCTTGGGGCGGGACTACCTACGAGCAGTACTTC
few TRBJ1-2 TRBV3-1/TRBV3-2 NA CASSQLTVAGYTF TGTGCCAGCAGCCAACTGACAGTAGCTGGCTACACCTTC
NA TRBJ1-2 TRBV19 NA CASSSSPTGRGYTF TGTGCCAGTAGTTCCTCCCCCACAGGTAGAGGCTACACCTTC
NA TRBJ2-5 TRBV7-7 TRBD2 CASSLAAGRETQYF TGTGCTAGCAGCTTAGCGGCCGGGAGGGAGACCCAGTACTTC
NA TRBJ2-3 TRBV5-1 TRBD2 CASSLEGTSGSGTDTQYF TGCGCCAGCAGCTTGGAAGGGACTAGCGGGAGTGGTACAGATACGCAGTATTTT
NA TRBJ2-5 TRBV10-3 NA CAISEYTDQETQYF TGTGCCATCAGTGAGTATACAGACCAAGAGACCCAGTACTTC
NA TRBJ2-7 TRBV19 NA CASSIEAQAGIYEQYF TGTGCCAGTAGTATTGAAGCTCAGGCGGGTATATACGAGCAGTACTTC
NA TRBJ1-4 TRBV24-1 TRBD1 CATLGQGRNEKLFF TGTGCCACCTTAGGACAGGGTCGAAATGAAAAACTGTTTTTT
NA TRBJ1-2 TRBV29-1 TRBD1 CSESTGGGYTF TGCAGCGAATCAACAGGGGGTGGCTACACCTTC
once TRBJ2-5 TRBV7-9 TRBD2 CASSLSGGLQETQYF TGTGCCAGCAGCTTATCGGGAGGGCTTCAAGAGACCCAGTACTTC
NA TRBJ2-7 TRBV21-1 NA CASSKASRYFSTYEQYF TGTGCCAGCAGCAAAGCTTCCCGATATTTCAGTACCTACGAGCAGTACTTC
NA TRBJ1-4 TRBV7-9 NA CASSWTATNEKLFF TGTGCCAGCAGCTGGACAGCAACTAATGAAAAACTGTTTTTT
NA TRBJ1-1 TRBV6-2/TRBV6-3 TRBD1 CASSYGTGRANTEAFF TGTGCCAGCAGTTACGGGACAGGGCGGGCGAACACTGAAGCTTTCTTT
once TRBJ2-5 TRBV6-5 TRBD1 CASSPGQGRAWTQYF TGTGCCAGCAGCCCGGGACAGGGGCGGGCATGGACCCAGTACTTC
NA TRBJ2-3 TRBV24-1 NA CATSDRSGTDTQYF TGTGCCACCAGTGATCGCTCAGGCACAGATACGCAGTATTTT
few TRBJ1-2 TRBV3-1/TRBV3-2 TRBD1 CASSHATGDGYTF TGTGCCAGCAGCCATGCCACAGGGGATGGCTACACCTTC
once TRBJ1-1 TRBV28 NA CASSIQGKAFF TGTGCCAGCAGTATCCAGGGGAAAGCTTTCTTT
NA TRBJ1-1 TRBV7-8 NA CASSLGGQNTEAFF TGTGCCAGCAGCTTAGGGGGACAAAACACTGAAGCTTTCTTT
NA TRBJ1-2 TRBV5-7 TRBD1 CASSIENQGRGLDGYTF TGTGCCAGCAGCATTGAGAACCAGGGCAGGGGGTTAGATGGCTACACCTTC
NA TRBJ1-1 TRBV3-1/TRBV3-2 TRBD1 CVSSLRQGTEAFF TGTGTCAGCAGCCTCCGACAGGGAACTGAAGCTTTCTTT
NA TRBJ1-2 TRBV18 NA CASSPNAEHYGYTF TGTGCCAGCTCGCCCAATGCCGAGCACTATGGCTACACCTTC
NA TRBJ1-1 TRBV19 TRBD1 CASTPTQGAEAFF TGTGCCTCTACTCCGACACAGGGGGCTGAAGCTTTCTTT
NA TRBJ2-1 TRBV29-1 TRBD2 CSVSDPFGGGYNEQFF TGCAGCGTTTCGGACCCCTTTGGGGGAGGGTACAATGAGCAGTTCTTC
NA TRBJ2-1 TRBV7-9 TRBD2 CASSPRASGVWQFF TGTGCCAGCAGCCCGAGGGCTAGCGGGGTTTGGCAGTTCTTC
NA TRBJ1-2 TRBV19 NA CASRSPDLPYGYTF TGTGCCAGCAGATCCCCAGATCTCCCCTATGGCTACACCTTC
once TRBJ1-1 TRBV14 NA CASSQVLTGGTEAFF TGTGCCAGCAGCCAAGTTTTGACAGGCGGTACTGAAGCTTTCTTT
NA TRBJ2-3 TRBV15 TRBD2 CATTLGLAGSADTQYF TGTGCCACCACCCTAGGACTAGCGGGGAGCGCAGATACGCAGTATTTT
NA TRBJ2-7 TRBV7-2 NA CASSLEVTVNGYEQYF TGTGCCAGCAGCTTAGAAGTGACGGTTAACGGGTACGAGCAGTACTTC
NA TRBJ1-1 TRBV19 NA CASTTREEGRRTEAFF TGTGCCAGTACCACCCGCGAGGAGGGGCGTCGCACTGAAGCTTTCTTT
NA TRBJ1-1 TRBV2 NA CASSDTEYTEAFF TGTGCCAGCAGTGACACAGAGTACACTGAAGCTTTCTTT
NA TRBJ2-2 TRBV4-1 NA CASSPPLLVPSSYSGELFF TGCGCCAGCAGCCCCCCCCTCCTTGTGCCTAGCTCGTATTCCGGGGAGTTGTTTTTT
NA TRBJ1-2 TRBV7-2 NA CASSPGLSTNYGYTF TGTGCCAGCAGCCCAGGGCTAAGTACTAACTATGGCTACACCTTC
once TRBJ2-5 TRBV7-2 TRBD1 CASSLSGQGETQYF TGTGCCAGCAGCTTATCGGGACAGGGTGAGACCCAGTACTTC
NA TRBJ2-1 TRBV7-2 NA CASSLVNREQFF TGTGCCAGCAGCTTAGTTAACCGGGAGCAGTTCTTC
NA TRBJ2-2 TRBV5-1 NA CASSLVRGNTGELFF TGCGCCAGCAGCTTGGTCCGAGGGAACACCGGGGAGCTGTTTTTT
NA TRBJ1-1 TRBV7-8 NA CASSIQRNTEAFF TGTGCCAGCAGCATACAGAGGAACACTGAAGCTTTCTTT
NA TRBJ1-2 TRBV9 NA CASSDWPGPGGGYTF TGTGCCAGCAGCGACTGGCCGGGGCCGGGAGGGGGCTACACCTTC
NA TRBJ1-2 TRBV4-1 TRBD1 CASSLSPGQAYGYTF TGCGCCAGCAGCCTCTCCCCGGGACAGGCTTATGGCTACACCTTC
NA TRBJ1-3 TRBV7-2 NA CASSTAGAISGNTIYF TGTGCCAGCAGCACAGCAGGGGCGATCTCTGGAAACACCATATATTTT
NA TRBJ2-7 TRBV7-2 TRBD1 CASSSGTGLWEQYF TGTGCCAGCAGCTCAGGGACAGGGCTGTGGGAGCAGTACTTC
NA TRBJ1-1 TRBV5-1 NA CASSFDGGIWLNTEAFF TGCGCCAGCAGCTTTGACGGAGGGATTTGGCTGAACACTGAAGCTTTCTTT
NA TRBJ2-7 TRBV19 NA CASSITTSISYEQYF TGTGCCAGTAGTATCACTACTAGCATCTCCTACGAGCAGTACTTC
NA TRBJ2-5 TRBV12-5 NA CASGSWEDSEETQYF TGTGCTAGTGGTTCCTGGGAGGATAGTGAGGAGACCCAGTACTTC
NA TRBJ2-5 TRBV4-1 TRBD2 CASSQDLLSGEGGETQYF TGCGCCAGCAGCCAAGATCTCCTTAGCGGGGAGGGGGGAGAGACCCAGTACTTC
NA TRBJ1-2 TRBV5-6 NA CASSLKPDSTFYGYTF TGTGCCAGCAGCCTAAAACCGGACAGCACCTTCTATGGCTACACCTTC
once TRBJ2-3 TRBV5-1 NA CASSPRGGNTDTQYF TGCGCCAGCAGCCCCCGAGGAGGGAACACAGATACGCAGTATTTT
NA TRBJ2-5 TRBV15 NA CATSRGDVWGQTQYF TGTGCCACCAGCAGAGGAGACGTATGGGGCCAGACCCAGTACTTC